The 21 T cell receptor beta chains listed next were all sequenced from one sample in a study of T cells in Graves' hyperthyroidism and ophthalmopathy. TCR beta CDR3 sequences were amplified from RNA transcripts. Researchers ran a first-round RT-PCR on the TCR CDR3 using the HTBI primer set. MiXCR was run by TCRdb on the multiplex PCR reads, yielding one entry per CDR3 protein. The table shows some 600,000 distinct CDR3 sequences, with 46% occurring only once. What was sequenced was peripheral blood or thyroid tissue (not recorded which). The receptors derive from a woman aged 18 to 35 with Graves' hyperthyroidism.

The chain couples TRBV20-1 to TRBJ1-2, with D tentatively TRBD1 (5 bases). Germline loops: CDR1 DFQATT, CDR2 SNEGSKA (reference sequence). The CDR3 extends over 12 amino acids. Trimming stripped 6 bases from V and 4 bases from J, with 12 bases between. The CDR3 DNA is TGCAGTGCAAGGGACGGGACCTATGGCTACACCTTC. Protein sequence: CSARDGTYGYTF.

This clonotype was seen at least ten times. The chain carries TRBV7-2 and TRBJ1-1; maybe TRBD1 (6 bases). The germline gives CDR1 SGHTA, CDR2 FQGNSA. V dropped 3 bases and J dropped 3 bases, with 26 bases sitting between them. This CDR3 is 19 amino acids long. The CDR3 DNA is TGTGCCAGCAGCTTTAGCGCCTTCGGGTTGAACAGGGAGTACACTGAAGCTTTCTTT. Amino acid sequence: CASSFSAFGLNREYTEAFF.

This clonotype was picked up many times. V gene TRBV2 combines with J gene TRBJ1-6; D perhaps matches TRBD1 (6 bases). Looked up from germline, CDR1 is SNHLY and CDR2 is FYNNEI. V was pared by 5 bases and J by 12 bases, with 11 bases between. This CDR3 spans 12 amino acids. CDR3 protein: CASSRTVKPLHF. Written as DNA, the CDR3 is TGTGCCAGCAGTCGGACAGTTAAACCCCTCCACTTT.

This clonotype has only a few counts. The genes are TRBV7-6 and TRBJ1-6; perhaps TRBD1 as D (5 bases). Trimming took 1 base from V and 0 from J, leaving 10 bases between them. The CDR3 sequence is 17 residues long. The germline gives CDR1 SGHVS, CDR2 FNYEAQ. The CDR3 DNA sequence: TGTGCCAGCAGCTTAGAGTCTAGGGGCTCCTATAATTCACCCCTCCACTTT. Translating it yields CASSLESRGSYNSPLHF.

As regards this clonotype: A much bigger clone sits one base away, suggesting this may be a read error. This chain uses TRBV29-1 with TRBJ1-1, with D possibly matching TRBD1 (5 bases). Deletions cut 4 bases from V and 1 base from J, with 10 bases between. The CDR3 extends over 13 amino acids. Germline-derived CDR1 and CDR2 are SQVTM and ANQGSEA. The CDR3 loop is CSVGRGRNTEAFF. The CDR3 nucleotides read TGCAGCGTTGGACGGGGGAGGAACACTGAAGCTTTCTTT.

The chain uses TRBV16 and TRBJ2-7; TRBD2 matches 13 bases. There are 21 residues in the CDR3. CDR1 KGHSY and CDR2 FQNENV come from the germline V gene. V gave up 6 bases and J gave up 7 bases; unmatched junction bases: 27. CDR3 loop: CASSESAPGTSGTIYDMEQYF. CDR3 in DNA: TGTGCCAGCAGTGAATCGGCACCCGGGACTAGCGGGACCATCTACGATATGGAGCAGTACTTC.

The rearrangement joins TRBV10-3 to TRBJ2-2; 8 positions match TRBD1. The CDR3 runs to 15 residues. Germline assignment: CDR1 ENHRY and CDR2 SYGVKD. The ends lost 6 bases at V and 8 bases at J; junction bases unmatched: 11. The CDR3 reads CAISPSTGQAGELFF. The CDR3, as DNA: TGTGCCATCAGCCCCAGCACGGGACAGGCGGGGGAGCTGTTTTTT.

The chain is built from TRBV25-1 and TRBJ2-7, with D perhaps TRBD1 (5 bases). Looked up from germline, CDR1 is MGHDK and CDR2 is SYGVNS. Trimming took off 5 bases at V and 2 bases at J, with 16 bases between the two ends. The CDR3 covers 15 residues. As DNA, the CDR3 is TGTGCCAGCAGTCCAACTCTCGACAGCCCCTACGAGCAGTACTTC. Its protein is CASSPTLDSPYEQYF.

This clonotype turned up a few times. The J gene is TRBJ2-7, the V gene TRBV6-1; 9 bases align to TRBD2. This CDR3 is built from 14 residues. Trimming at V came to 4 bases and at J to 5 bases, leaving 6 bases not matched to a gene. Per germline, CDR1 MNHNS and CDR2 SASEGT. CDR3 region: CASSVIAGVDEQYF. As DNA, the CDR3 is TGTGCCAGCAGTGTTATAGCGGGAGTGGACGAGCAGTACTTC.

V and J are TRBV5-1 and TRBJ1-5; 8 positions match TRBD1. From germline, CDR1 is SGHRS and CDR2 YFSETQ. The CDR3 loop spans 15 amino acids. V gave up 0 bases and J gave up 5 bases; unmatched junction bases: 4. DNA for the CDR3: TGCGCCAGCAGCTTGGTCCCGGGACAGGATCAGCCCCAGCATTTT. Its protein product is CASSLVPGQDQPQHF.

The V call is TRBV20-1, the J call TRBJ2-7; 8 bases agree with TRBD2. V lost 1 base, J lost 0 bases, and 5 bases stayed unmatched. This CDR3 is built from 15 residues. Germline V CDR1 and CDR2: DFQATT, SNEGSKA (reference sequence). The CDR3 reads CSARVWREASYEQYF. In DNA, the CDR3 is TGCAGTGCTAGAGTTTGGCGGGAGGCCTCCTACGAGCAGTACTTC.

This chain joins TRBV7-3 and TRBJ2-2; TRBD1 is a possible D gene (7 bases). The V gene's germline CDR1 is SGHTA and CDR2 FQGTGA. This CDR3 has 17 amino acids. V gave up 1 base and J gave up 5 bases, with 17 bases separating them. CDR3 amino acids: CASSLIPGGGGTGELFF. The CDR3 nucleotides read TGTGCCAGCAGCTTAATCCCTGGAGGGGGCGGGACCGGGGAGCTGTTTTTT.

Of note for this clonotype: One end of the junction varies from germline; a read error may be responsible. DNA of the CDR3: TGTGCCAGCAGCCGAAGAGGGGGGACAGGGGACGAAAAACTGTTTTTT. As protein: CASSRRGGTGDEKLFF. The chain uses TRBV29-1 and TRBJ1-4; TRBD1 agrees at 10 bases. The CDR3 covers 16 residues. CDR1 and CDR2 from the germline V gene are SQVTM and ANQGSEA. The full variable domain, with the rest looked up from reference TRBV29-1 and TRBJ1-4, is SAVISQKPSRDICQRGTSLTIQCQVDSQVTMMFWYRQQPGQSLTLIATANQGSEATYESGFVIDKFPISRPNLTFSTLTVSNMSPEDSSIYLCASSRRGGTGDEKLFFGSGTQLSVL.

V gene TRBV7-3 combines with J gene TRBJ2-5; the D is unclear. Germline V gives CDR1 SGHTA, CDR2 FQGTGA. Trimming removed 6 bases from V and 4 bases from J, with 12 bases in between. The CDR3 sequence is 13 residues long. CDR3 amino acids: CASRPPVGETQYF. In DNA, the CDR3 is TGTGCCAGCAGACCACCGGTGGGAGAGACCCAGTACTTC.

This clonotype was seen more than once but under ten times. This may be a read error: a much more frequent sequence differs by one nucleotide. The J gene is TRBJ1-2, the V gene TRBV2; 7 bases agree with TRBD1. Germline V gives CDR1 SNHLY, CDR2 FYNNEI. The CDR3 is made up of 13 amino acids. V shed 6 bases, J shed 2 bases, and the junction held 3 bases outside the gene matches. The CDR3 DNA is TGTGCCAGCAGGTCGGGACAGAACTATGGCTACACCTTC. This encodes CASRSGQNYGYTF.

This clonotype was seen many times. The chain couples TRBV2 to TRBJ2-6, with no clear D. The CDR3 is 15 amino acids. CDR1 and CDR2 from the germline V gene are SNHLY and FYNNEI. V lost 3 bases to trimming and J lost 0 bases, with 6 bases between them. CDR3 loop: CASSDERSGANVLTF. CDR3 coding DNA: TGTGCCAGCAGTGATGAGCGCTCTGGGGCCAACGTCCTGACTTTC.

With respect to this clonotype: This could be a read error, since a much larger clone is one nucleotide away. The chain couples TRBV29-1 to TRBJ1-1, with a weak D call TRBD1 (5 bases). Trimming took 2 bases from V and 12 from J, leaving 19 bases between them. CDR3 size: 13 residues. Germline CDR1 and CDR2: SQVTM and ANQGSEA. The CDR3 nucleotides read TGCAGCGTTGAATGGTCAGGGTCGGTAGGGACTTTCTTT. Translated: CSVEWSGSVGTFF.

Of note for this clonotype: No conserved phenylalanine or tryptophan ends this CDR3, so it is likely a read error. No DNA is shown, since the ends of the CDR3 on it are uncertain; the CDR3 is the one TCRdb lists. J is TRBJ2-7 and V is TRBV6-6; the D call TRBD2 from the table was never checked on the DNA. CDR1 is MNHNY, CDR2 SVGAGI, per germline (reference sequence). The CDR3 length equals 9 residues, ends included. CDR3 region: CASRRGLAG.

This clonotype has only a few counts. The chain employs TRBV20-1 and TRBJ1-1; 9 nucleotides line up with TRBD1. V was clipped by 6 bases and J by 4 bases; unmatched bases: 6. The CDR3 has 13 residues. Germline V CDR1 and CDR2: DFQATT, SNEGSKA (reference sequence). As DNA, the CDR3 is TGCAGTGCCGCGGACAGGGGAGGCACTGAAGCTTTCTTT. This sequence encodes CSAADRGGTEAFF.

J is TRBJ1-6 and V is TRBV29-1; D might be TRBD1 (5 bases). Germline assignment: CDR1 SQVTM and CDR2 ANQGSEA. The CDR3 has 14 amino acids. Trimming shortened V by 3 bases and J by 7 bases, and 13 bases separated the two germline ends. The CDR3 reads CSVDGGGDNSPLHF. In DNA, the CDR3 is TGCAGCGTTGACGGGGGTGGAGACAATTCACCCCTCCACTTT.

The rearrangement uses TRBV5-1 and TRBJ2-2; 9 nucleotides align to TRBD2. This CDR3 has 16 residues. CDR1 and CDR2 from the germline V gene are SGHRS and YFSETQ. Unmatched junction bases numbered 4, after V lost 4 bases and J lost 0 bases. The CDR3 nucleotides read TGCGCCAGCAGCGGACTAGCGACCACGAACACCGGGGAGCTGTTTTTT. Translating it yields CASSGLATTNTGELFF.